This TCR beta chain was documented in a study of blood T cell repertoires in COVID-19. Study overall: The United States, Italy and Spain provided the acute and convalescent COVID-19 samples.

In the authors' methods: Amplification of reference gene primers provided the estimated nucleated cell counts. TCRdb's table, derived via immunoSEQ multiplex PCR, lists solely in-frame clones and lacks some. The DNA was the basis for D and trimming; V, J and clone size are from that table. This sample has a few hundred thousand clones; about nine tenths occur once, and the top ten carry approximately 6.2%. In germline, CDR1 is SGDLS, CDR2 YYNGEE. V dropped 4 bases and J dropped 3; count of bases not matched to a gene: 8. The CDR3 is made up of 18 amino acids. The rearrangement links TRBV9 to TRBJ2-1; 15 positions match TRBD2. Sequencing input: peripheral blood. The TCR comes from a man in his sixties with acute or convalescent COVID-19. The CDR3 coding sequence is TGTGCCAGCAGCCCCGGACTAGCGGGAGGGGGCCGCTACAATGAGCAGTTCTTC. Its protein product is CASSPGLAGGGRYNEQFF.